This TCR beta chain derives from a study of OX40 agonist ivuxolimab in advanced cancers. Sequenced by immunoSEQ multiplex PCR; TCRdb stores in-frame clones only, minus some. The sample carries tens of thousands of clones, about 80% recorded once. Per germline, CDR1 MDHEN and CDR2 SYDVKM. Trimming took 3 bases from V and 3 from J, leaving 15 bases between them. This CDR3 region has 16 residues. Sequencing used CD4+ or CD8+ T cells sorted from blood, obtained in a trial of the OX40 agonist ivuxolimab. The sequence came from an adult with an advanced solid tumor such as melanoma, head and neck, liver or kidney cancer. The chain has TRBV28 and TRBJ1-3, with D tentatively TRBD1 (5 bases). CDR3 sequence reads: CASSLRAGRYGNTIYF. The DNA of the CDR3 is TGTGCCAGCAGTTTGAGGGCAGGGAGGTATGGAAACACCATATATTTT.